This T cell receptor beta chain comes out of a study of radiation and T cells in renal cell carcinoma. Study results and limitations: Dominant CDR3 motifs were more common in irradiated tumors than controls.

Sequencing used immunoSEQ multiplex PCR; TCRdb keeps in-frame clones, though not all of them. The table records about 12,000 clones, approximately 62% of them present only once. Treatment specified: treatment-naive control, cytoreductive nephrectomy. Sequenced control tumors were from 11 males and a few females, median age roughly 60. As to this clone: Its antigen is undetermined.

Sequenced here: tumor tissue, sampled from a patient whose treatment was nephrectomy without radiotherapy. The sequence was collected from a woman older than 75 with renal cell carcinoma.

The CDR3 DNA reads TGTGCCAGTAGTACGACAGGGGGCAGGGAGACCCAGTACTTC. Amino acid sequence: CASSTTGGRETQYF. This chain uses TRBV19 with TRBJ2-5, with 10 bases fitting TRBD1. The CDR3 covers 14 residues. CDR1 is LNHDA and CDR2 is SQIVND in the germline V gene (reference sequence). The V and J ends lost 4 bases and 5 bases, in that order; junction bases with no gene match: 4. Supplemented by reference TRBV19 and TRBJ2-5, the full variable domain reads DGGITQSPKYLFRKEGQNVTLSCEQNLNHDAMYWYRQDPGQGLRLIYYSQIVNDFQKGDIAEGYSVSREKKESFPLTVTSAQKNPTAFYLCASSTTGGRETQYFGPGTRLLVL.